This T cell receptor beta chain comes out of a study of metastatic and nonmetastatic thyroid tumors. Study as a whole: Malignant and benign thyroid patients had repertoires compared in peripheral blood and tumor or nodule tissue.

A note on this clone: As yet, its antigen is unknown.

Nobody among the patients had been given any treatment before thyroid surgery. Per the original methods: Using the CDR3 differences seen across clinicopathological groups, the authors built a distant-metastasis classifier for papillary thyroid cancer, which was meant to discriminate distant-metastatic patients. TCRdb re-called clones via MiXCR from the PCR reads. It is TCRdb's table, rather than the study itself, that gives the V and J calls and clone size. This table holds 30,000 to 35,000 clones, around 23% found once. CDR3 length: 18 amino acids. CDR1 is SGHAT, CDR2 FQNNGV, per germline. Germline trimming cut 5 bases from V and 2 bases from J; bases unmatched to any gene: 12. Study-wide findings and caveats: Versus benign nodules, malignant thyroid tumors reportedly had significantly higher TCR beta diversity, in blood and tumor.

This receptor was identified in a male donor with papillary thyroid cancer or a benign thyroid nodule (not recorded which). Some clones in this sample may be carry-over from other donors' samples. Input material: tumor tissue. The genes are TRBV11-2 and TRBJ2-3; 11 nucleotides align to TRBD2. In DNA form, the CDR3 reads TGTGCCAGCAGCCAGCAGGCTAGCGGGAGGCCACACACAGATACGCAGTATTTT. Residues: CASSQQASGRPHTDTQYF.